Below are 23 T cell receptor beta chains sequenced from a single sample in a study of T-cell memory formation after mild COVID-19. MiXCR, run by TCRdb on the 5' RACE reads, gives a single entry per CDR3 protein. This sample yields almost 350,000 distinct CDR3 sequences, of which 20% to 25% are seen a single time; roughly a fifth belongs to the top ten. The sequenced sample was PBMCs or a T cell subset sorted from them (not recorded which). These receptors all stem from a man younger than 35 who had mild COVID-19 (a few samples of this study predate the infection). Cell type and time point are not known.

The chain couples TRBV6-6 to TRBJ1-1; weak D call: TRBD1 (6 bases). The CDR3 extends over 15 amino acids. The germline gives CDR1 MNHNY, CDR2 SVGAGI (reference sequence). The V end lost 0 bases, the J end lost 1 base, and 9 bases lay between the germline ends. This CDR3 reads CASSYSEQGNTEAFF. The CDR3 DNA reads as TGTGCCAGCAGTTACTCGGAACAGGGGAACACTGAAGCTTTCTTT.

This clonotype came up a few times. The genes are TRBV18 and TRBJ2-7; a possible D gene is TRBD2 (5 bases). Germline CDR1 reads KGHSH; CDR2 reads LQKENI. There are 16 residues in the CDR3. The V gene lost 3 bases and the J gene lost 1 base, with 16 bases spanning the gap. In DNA, the CDR3 is TGTGCCAGCTCACCGCTACCATTCACGGGGTCCTACGAGCAGTACTTC. Its protein is CASSPLPFTGSYEQYF.

This clonotype was counted between two and nine times. CDR3 sequence (DNA): TGTGCCAGCAGTTTGCTGCGCGGTTCCTACAATGAGCAGTTCTTC. Translating it yields CASSLLRGSYNEQFF. The chain is built from TRBV12-3 or TRBV12-4 and TRBJ2-1; D is undetermined. V lost 3 bases and J lost 1, with 10 bases in between. The CDR3 extends over 15 amino acids.

This clonotype came up a few times. V and J are TRBV4-2 and TRBJ2-5; D is uncertain. The CDR3 spans 13 residues. Trimming cost V 1 base and J 5 bases, with 8 bases left between them. Germline V gives CDR1 LGHNA, CDR2 YNFKEQ. For the CDR3, the DNA is TGTGCCAGCAGCCAAGCGGACGTCGAGACCCAGTACTTC. Translated: CASSQADVETQYF.

This clonotype was observed a handful of times. This chain links TRBV29-1 with TRBJ1-2; possibly TRBD1 for D (5 bases). The germline gives CDR1 SQVTM, CDR2 ANQGSEA. Trimming removed 3 bases from V and 2 bases from J, with 13 bases in between. The CDR3 is made up of 14 amino acids. The CDR3 here is CSVETTAENYGYTF. CDR3 bases: TGCAGCGTTGAGACGACAGCAGAAAACTATGGCTACACCTTC.

This chain joins TRBV6-6 and TRBJ1-3; D might be TRBD1 (5 bases). V was shortened by 0 bases and J by 2 bases, with 14 bases between the two germline ends. Germline V CDR1 and CDR2: MNHNY, SVGAGI (reference sequence). The CDR3 totals 17 residues. CDR3 amino acids: CASSYSIQEPTGNTIYF. The CDR3, as DNA: TGTGCCAGCAGTTACTCGATACAGGAACCTACTGGAAACACCATATATTTT.

The chain uses TRBV9 and TRBJ2-5; D might be TRBD2 (7 bases). Trimming pared 0 bases from V and 4 bases from J, leaving 19 bases between. Germline V gene lookup returns CDR1 SGDLS and CDR2 YYNGEE. The CDR3 totals 17 residues. DNA for the CDR3: TGTGCCAGCAGCGTAGGGGAGGGCGGGACACGTCGAGAGACCCAGTACTTC. Translated, it gives CASSVGEGGTRRETQYF.

This clonotype was found a few times. The V and J genes are TRBV29-1 and TRBJ2-2; D might be TRBD2 (6 bases). The V gene's germline CDR1 is SQVTM and CDR2 ANQGSEA. The CDR3 contains 13 residues. V dropped 7 bases and J dropped 1 base, with 10 bases sitting between them. CDR3 coding DNA: TGCAGCGGGTCGGGGGAGAACACCGGGGAGCTGTTTTTT. Encoded protein: CSGSGENTGELFF.

This clonotype was seen more than once but under ten times. This chain links TRBV7-9 with TRBJ2-1; D perhaps matches TRBD2 (5 bases). CDR1 and CDR2 (germline): SEHNR, FQNEAQ (reference sequence). Trimming stripped 7 bases from V and 9 bases from J, with 22 bases between. This CDR3 is 15 amino acids long. CDR3 nucleotides: TGTGCCAGCATCCCCGTGGAGCCCGGAGGTATTGAGCAGTTCTTC. Translation gives CASIPVEPGGIEQFF.

The genes are TRBV4-1 and TRBJ2-2; 7 nucleotides match TRBD1. V lost 1 base to trimming and J lost 7 bases; unmatched junction nucleotides: 9. The CDR3 contains 16 residues. Germline assignment: CDR1 MGHRA and CDR2 YSYEKL. The CDR3 DNA follows: TGCGCCAGCAGCCAAGTAATAGACAGGGTCGTCGGGGAGCTGTTTTTT. This codes for CASSQVIDRVVGELFF.

This clonotype appeared many times. The J gene is TRBJ2-2, the V gene TRBV7-9; no reliable D call. Germline values: CDR1 SEHNR, CDR2 FQNEAQ (reference sequence). Trimming took 1 base from V and 4 from J, leaving 10 bases between them. The CDR3 loop spans 15 amino acids. CDR3 sequence: CASSLDVGFTGELFF. In DNA form, the CDR3 reads TGTGCCAGCAGCTTAGACGTGGGTTTCACCGGGGAGCTGTTTTTT.

This chain connects TRBV7-3 to TRBJ2-1; 7 bases are shared with TRBD2. With V trimmed by 4 bases and J by 1 base, 7 bases remained unmatched. Germline V gene data show CDR1 as SGHTA and CDR2 as FQGTGA. The CDR3 contains 16 residues. CDR3 sequence: CASSSLAPVSYNEQFF. The CDR3 DNA sequence: TGTGCCAGCAGCTCACTAGCGCCGGTTTCCTACAATGAGCAGTTCTTC.

The V call is TRBV19, the J call TRBJ1-5, with a weak D call TRBD1 (5 bases). This CDR3 comprises 16 residues. Trimming shortened V by 1 base and J by 5 bases, and 15 bases separated the two germline ends. Per the germline V gene, CDR1 is LNHDA and CDR2 is SQIVND (reference sequence). The CDR3 reads CASSIGRRGSDQPQHF. As DNA, the CDR3 is TGTGCCAGTAGTATAGGCCGACGGGGGTCAGATCAGCCCCAGCATTTT.

This clonotype was found a few times. The chain couples TRBV4-1 to TRBJ2-7, with a possible D match to TRBD1 (6 bases). CDR3 length: 14 residues. From germline, CDR1 is MGHRA and CDR2 YSYEKL. Trimming cost V 5 bases and J 4 bases, with 15 bases left between them. Here the CDR3 reads CASSFRTATYEQYF. The CDR3 DNA reads as TGCGCCAGCAGCTTTCGGACAGCCACTTACGAGCAGTACTTC.

CDR3 in DNA: TGTGCCAGCAGAGGACAGGGGGATAGTCAGCCCCAGCATTTT. Encoded protein: CASRGQGDSQPQHF. V gene TRBV12-3 or TRBV12-4 combines with J gene TRBJ1-5; 10 bases match TRBD1. The CDR3 runs to 14 residues. Unmatched junction bases numbered 5, after V lost 6 bases and J lost 6 bases.

The CDR3 region has the DNA TGCGCCAGCAGCCTCAGGCGGGGGTTGGAAGAGACCCAGTACTTC. Translated, it gives CASSLRRGLEETQYF. The genes are TRBV5-1 and TRBJ2-5, with 7 bases matching TRBD2. The CDR3 spans 15 residues. J gave up 3 bases and V 4 bases, and 9 bases lay outside the gene matches. Germline V gene sequence: CDR1 SGHRS, CDR2 YFSETQ.

This clonotype was detected only a few times. The chain couples TRBV4-2 to TRBJ1-2, with D perhaps TRBD1 (5 bases). Trimming took off 6 bases at V and 1 base at J, with 15 bases between the two ends. Germline V gene lookup returns CDR1 LGHNA and CDR2 YNFKEQ. The CDR3 runs to 15 residues. The CDR3 region has the DNA TGTGCCAGCAGGAGTTGGGGCCCTGATAACTATGGCTACACCTTC. Residues: CASRSWGPDNYGYTF.

V and J are TRBV12-3 or TRBV12-4 and TRBJ1-2; no definite D call. V lost 1 base and J lost 10, with 13 bases in between. The CDR3 length is 13 residues. This CDR3 reads CASSLGEARAYTF. Written as DNA, the CDR3 is TGTGCCAGCAGTTTAGGAGAGGCCAGAGCCTACACCTTC.

This clonotype has at least ten counts. The gene calls are TRBV7-2 and TRBJ2-7; weak D call: TRBD2 (5 bases). CDR1 is SGHTA, CDR2 FQGNSA, per germline. CDR3 length: 14 residues. Trimming shortened V by 5 bases and J by 6 bases, and 17 bases separated the two germline ends. In nucleotides, the CDR3 is TGTGCCAGCAGCCCGACCTGGGTTGCGGGCGAGCAGTACTTC. Its translation is CASSPTWVAGEQYF.

This chain links TRBV10-3 with TRBJ2-6; D is uncertain. Trimming shortened V by 7 bases and J by 4 bases, and 8 bases separated the two germline ends. Germline assignment: CDR1 ENHRY and CDR2 SYGVKD. The CDR3 consists of 13 residues. CDR3 DNA sequence: TGTGCCATCACCGAGACAGGGGCCAACGTCCTGACTTTC. It yields the protein CAITETGANVLTF.

V is TRBV12-3 or TRBV12-4 and J is TRBJ2-5; D is perhaps TRBD2 (6 bases). V gave up 6 bases and J gave up 5 bases, with 13 bases separating them. The CDR3 totals 13 residues. CDR3 DNA sequence: TGTGCCAGCAGGACGGGGGAGTTGGAGACCCAGTACTTC. Its translation is CASRTGELETQYF.

CDR3 sequence: CASSLATGRYEQYF. CDR3 coding DNA: TGTGCCAGCAGCTTAGCGACAGGGCGCTACGAGCAGTACTTC. The chain has TRBV7-2 and TRBJ2-7; TRBD1 matches 7 bases. V dropped 0 bases and J dropped 3; count of bases not matched to a gene: 2. The germline CDR1 and CDR2 sequences are SGHTA and FQGNSA. This CDR3 spans 14 amino acids.

This chain connects TRBV7-9 to TRBJ2-1; no clear D. The CDR3 sequence is 15 residues long. CDR1 SEHNR and CDR2 FQNEAQ come from the germline V gene (reference sequence). Trimming shortened V by 5 bases and J by 0 bases, and 11 bases separated the two germline ends. Written as DNA, the CDR3 is TGTGCCAGCAGCCAACCGCGCAACTCCTACAATGAGCAGTTCTTC. Its translation is CASSQPRNSYNEQFF.